This TCR beta chain is from a study of cytomegalovirus exposure and HLA in healthy donors. The germline gives CDR1 SGHTA, CDR2 FQGNSA. V was pared by 5 bases and J by 3 bases, with 11 bases between. The CDR3 is 14 residues long. The PCR made use of 60 Vbeta and 13 Jbeta primers. TCRdb keeps only in-frame clones here, not all; method: immunoSEQ multiplex PCR. The sample has about 160,000 clones; roughly 77% are singletons. This chain connects TRBV7-2 to TRBJ1-5; TRBD1 might be the D (6 bases). The sample comprised PBMCs. The source of this sequence is a man younger than 35 in good health and CMV-seropositive. The CDR3 sequence: CASSRTGLNQPQHF. The CDR3 nucleotides are TGTGCCAGCAGCCGAACAGGGCTCAATCAGCCCCAGCATTTT.